The next 27 T cell receptor beta chains were all read from a single sample in a study of T cell changes during pregnancy in multiple sclerosis. The assay was immunoSEQ multiplex PCR, and TCRdb's table has in-frame clones only and misses some. The sample holds some 26,000 clones; roughly nine tenths are singletons and the top ten take around 0.58%. The input for sequencing was CD4+ T cells from peripheral blood mononuclear cells, taken in the first trimester of pregnancy. Receptors were obtained from a female donor in good health, enrolled as a control in a pregnancy study.

The chain joins TRBV27 to TRBJ2-5; TRBD1 agrees at 8 bases. This CDR3 comprises 16 residues. V trimming: 0 bases; J trimming: 4 bases; junction bases outside the gene matches: 7. Looked up from germline, CDR1 is MNHEY and CDR2 is SMNVEV (reference sequence). CDR3 nucleotides: TGTGCCAGCAGTTTATCGAGACAGGGGAGAGTAGAGACCCAGTACTTC. It yields the protein CASSLSRQGRVETQYF.

The chain is built from TRBV7-9 and TRBJ1-1; no reliable D call. V was shortened by 4 bases and J by 6 bases, with 15 bases between the two germline ends. Germline CDR1 is SEHNR and CDR2 is FQNEAQ (reference sequence). This CDR3 is built from 14 residues. The CDR3 DNA follows: TGTGCCAGCAGCTCAACACCGGTCGGGGCTGAAGCTTTCTTT. This encodes CASSSTPVGAEAFF.

The gene calls are TRBV25-1 and TRBJ2-6; D is ambiguous. With 4 bases removed from V and 9 bases from J, the gap between germline ends came to 13 bases. From germline, CDR1 is MGHDK and CDR2 SYGVNS. CDR3 size: 14 residues. CDR3 bases: TGTGCCAGCAGTGTGGCCTCTGGAGTCAACGTCCTGACTTTC. Translation gives CASSVASGVNVLTF.

This chain links TRBV30 with TRBJ2-1, with D maybe TRBD2 (6 bases). With 8 bases removed from V and 5 bases from J, the gap between germline ends came to 19 bases. The CDR3 has 14 amino acids. CDR1 and CDR2 (germline): GTSNPN, SVGIG (reference sequence). The chain's CDR3 is CATPGRLGNNEQFF. The DNA for the CDR3 is TGTGCCACCCCCGGGAGACTGGGTAACAATGAGCAGTTCTTC.

V and J are TRBV10-3 and TRBJ2-3; 15 nucleotides match TRBD2. Unmatched junction bases numbered 17, after V lost 4 bases and J lost 3 bases. The CDR3 runs 21 residues. Germline V gene sequence: CDR1 ENHRY, CDR2 SYGVKD. DNA for the CDR3: TGTGCCATCAGTGGACAAACGGGACTAGCGGGGGGCTTATGGGGGACAGATACGCAGTATTTT. It yields the protein CAISGQTGLAGGLWGTDTQYF.

V is TRBV11-3 and J is TRBJ2-5; tentatively, D is TRBD2 (6 bases). CDR3 length: 14 amino acids. V was cut by 3 bases and J by 3 bases, with 11 bases left in between. The germline V gene encodes CDR1 SGHNT and CDR2 YENEEA. CDR3 bases: TGTGCCAGCAGCTTGGAGGGCGCCGAAGAGACCCAGTACTTC. It translates to CASSLEGAEETQYF. Based on the CDR3 plus reference TRBV11-3 and TRBJ2-5, the full variable domain is EAGVVQSPRYKIIEKKQPVAFWCNPISGHNTLYWYLQNLGQGPELLIRYENEEAVDDSQLPKDRFSAERLKGVDSTLKIQPAELGDSAVYLCASSLEGAEETQYFGPGTRLLVL.

This clone was seen more than once but under ten times. The V and J genes are TRBV28 and TRBJ1-2; TRBD1 might be the D (5 bases). V was trimmed by 6 bases and J by 7 bases, leaving 18 bases between them. The V gene's germline CDR1 is MDHEN and CDR2 SYDVKM. The CDR3 extends over 14 amino acids. The CDR3 protein is CASSPSGMGLGYTF. The CDR3, as DNA: TGTGCCAGCAGCCCCTCGGGCATGGGACTTGGCTACACCTTC.

The chain uses TRBV9 and TRBJ2-7, with 10 positions matching TRBD2. Trimming took 3 bases from V and 5 from J; bases not matched to a gene: 11. This CDR3 is 16 amino acids long. Germline V gene data show CDR1 as SGDLS and CDR2 as YYNGEE. The CDR3 DNA is TGTGCCAGCAGCGCGTCCTCTAGCGGGGGATATGACGAGCAGTACTTC. Translated, it gives CASSASSSGGYDEQYF.

Turning to this clone: This same CDR3 is encoded by further DNA sequences in the sample. The chain joins TRBV6-5 to TRBJ2-2; the match to TRBD1 covers 8 bases. The length of the CDR3 is 16 residues. CDR1 MNHEY and CDR2 SVGAGI come from the germline V gene. V trimming: 4 bases; J trimming: 7 bases; junction bases outside the gene matches: 11. CDR3 sequence (DNA): TGTGCCAGCAGTTCTGGGCAGGGGGCTCAGATCGGGGAGCTGTTTTTT. It yields the protein CASSSGQGAQIGELFF.

The DNA of the CDR3 is TGTGCCAGCAGCCAAGACGCTAGCGGGGGAAACAATGAGCAGTTCTTC. This codes for CASSQDASGGNNEQFF. J is TRBJ2-1 and V is TRBV4-2; 10 bases match TRBD2. Germline values: CDR1 LGHNA, CDR2 YNFKEQ. V was clipped by 0 bases and J by 5 bases; unmatched bases: 4. This CDR3 has 16 amino acids.

The chain links TRBV6-5 to TRBJ2-7; weak D call: TRBD2 (6 bases). The V gene's germline CDR1 is MNHEY and CDR2 SVGAGI. The CDR3 totals 14 residues. Trimming left V 2 bases short and J 0 bases short, with 8 bases between. CDR3 sequence (DNA): TGTGCCAGCAGTTACCGGGAGAACTCCTACGAGCAGTACTTC. This translates into CASSYRENSYEQYF.

The chain carries TRBV6-1 and TRBJ2-2; TRBD1 matches 8 bases. CDR3 length: 16 amino acids. After removal of 0 bases from V and 8 bases from J, the junction contained 8 bases not matched to a gene. Germline-derived CDR1 and CDR2 are MNHNS and SASEGT. The CDR3 loop is CASSEALGQGGGELFF. The CDR3 DNA reads as TGTGCCAGCAGTGAAGCATTAGGACAGGGAGGAGGGGAGCTGTTTTTT.

The V and J genes are TRBV6-5 and TRBJ1-5; no clear D. Germline CDR1 is MNHEY and CDR2 is SVGAGI. With 0 bases removed from V and 4 bases from J, the gap between germline ends came to 7 bases. This CDR3 has 14 residues. CDR3 in amino acids: CASSYSRGNQPQHF. CDR3 DNA sequence: TGTGCCAGCAGTTACTCCCGGGGAAATCAGCCCCAGCATTTT.

The rearrangement uses TRBV18 and TRBJ2-7, with 9 bases fitting TRBD1. J was trimmed by 7 bases and V by 6 bases; bases with no gene match: 7. CDR1 is KGHSH and CDR2 is LQKENI in the germline V gene. This CDR3 is built from 13 residues. CDR3 protein: CASSRRDRVEQYF. The CDR3 nucleotides are TGTGCCAGCTCCCGCCGGGACAGGGTTGAGCAGTACTTC. The entire variable domain, with the rest obtained from reference TRBV18 and TRBJ2-7, is as follows: NAGVMQNPRHLVRRRGQEARLRCSPMKGHSHVYWYRQLPEEGLKFMVYLQKENIIDESGMPKERFSAEFPKEGPSILRIQQVVRGDSAAYFCASSRRDRVEQYFGPGTRLTVT.

The chain joins TRBV5-5 to TRBJ2-7, with 9 bases matching TRBD2. CDR1 and CDR2 (germline): SGHKS, YYEKEE (reference sequence). V was pared by 3 bases and J by 2 bases, with 9 bases of the junction left unmatched. This CDR3 spans 16 amino acids. The CDR3 protein is CASSYTTSGETYEQYF. CDR3 in DNA: TGTGCCAGCAGCTACACGACTAGCGGCGAGACCTACGAGCAGTACTTC.

The chain combines TRBV27 with TRBJ1-3; 7 bases fit TRBD1. V shed 3 bases, J shed 3 bases, and the junction held 5 bases outside the gene matches. The CDR3 totals 15 residues. Germline-derived CDR1 and CDR2 are MNHEY and SMNVEV (reference sequence). Written as DNA, the CDR3 is TGTGCCAGCAGTTTGGACAGGTCCGGTGGAAACACCATATATTTT. Residues: CASSLDRSGGNTIYF.

The chain joins TRBV9 to TRBJ2-7; a weak D match, TRBD1 (6 bases). In germline, CDR1 is SGDLS, CDR2 YYNGEE. V dropped 3 bases and J dropped 1 base, with 11 bases sitting between them. The CDR3 covers 14 residues. For the CDR3, the DNA is TGTGCCAGCAGCGCCGACGGGACATCCTACGAGCAGTACTTC. Its protein is CASSADGTSYEQYF.

The V and J genes are TRBV2 and TRBJ2-1, with 11 positions matching TRBD2. CDR3 length equals 18 residues. Trimming cost V 8 bases and J 0 bases; bases outside gene matches: 12. The germline gives CDR1 SNHLY, CDR2 FYNNEI. CDR3 sequence: CASGFSGGGPGSYNEQFF. Here the CDR3 DNA reads TGTGCCAGCGGGTTTAGCGGGGGGGGCCCGGGCTCCTACAATGAGCAGTTCTTC.

This clone was detected only a few times. The chain employs TRBV19 and TRBJ1-1; tentative D call: TRBD1 (6 bases). CDR3 length equals 13 residues. Germline CDR1 LNHDA, CDR2 SQIVND (reference sequence). Between the trimmed V and J ends, which lost 6 bases and 5 bases, there was a span of 13 bases. The chain's CDR3 is CASRQGGRTEAFF. DNA of the CDR3: TGTGCCAGTAGGCAAGGGGGTCGGACTGAAGCTTTCTTT.

J is TRBJ1-3 and V is TRBV4-3; 7 nucleotides line up with TRBD1. V dropped 3 bases and J dropped 0; count of bases not matched to a gene: 2. This CDR3 spans 15 amino acids. The germline gives CDR1 LGHNA, CDR2 YSLEER. DNA for the CDR3: TGCGCCAGCAGCCAGGGACAGAGCTCTGGAAACACCATATATTTT. Translated, it gives CASSQGQSSGNTIYF.

The chain combines TRBV6-5 with TRBJ2-6, with D perhaps TRBD1 (6 bases). The V gene lost 5 bases and the J gene lost 2 bases, with 10 bases spanning the gap. This CDR3 spans 15 amino acids. Germline V CDR1 and CDR2: MNHEY, SVGAGI. This CDR3 is CASSPPGAGANVLTF. The CDR3 DNA is TGTGCCAGCAGTCCTCCAGGGGCTGGGGCCAACGTCCTGACTTTC.

The V gene is TRBV9, the J gene TRBJ2-3; TRBD2 might be the D (7 bases). Between the trimmed V and J ends, which lost 4 bases and 4 bases, there was a span of 16 bases. The CDR3 totals 15 residues. Germline assignment: CDR1 SGDLS and CDR2 YYNGEE. CDR3 protein: CASSTRGGGADTQYF. The DNA of the CDR3 is TGTGCCAGCAGCACAAGAGGGGGAGGGGCAGATACGCAGTATTTT.

This clone was seen just once. The rearrangement uses TRBV18 and TRBJ2-5, with D tentatively TRBD2 (6 bases). Germline assignment: CDR1 KGHSH and CDR2 LQKENI. The CDR3 consists of 13 residues. V gave up 5 bases and J gave up 2 bases, with 9 bases separating them. In DNA, the CDR3 is TGTGCCAGCTCAGGGACTTTACAAGAGACCCAGTACTTC. This encodes CASSGTLQETQYF.

The V and J genes are TRBV4-2 and TRBJ1-4; 8 bases map to TRBD1. The CDR3 has 16 residues. V lost 0 bases, J lost 8 bases, and 8 bases stayed unmatched. CDR1 LGHNA and CDR2 YNFKEQ come from the germline V gene. The CDR3 nucleotides are TGTGCCAGCAGCCAAGACGGAGCAGGGGGCCAAGAAAAACTGTTTTTT. Amino acids: CASSQDGAGGQEKLFF.

The rearrangement links TRBV10-3 to TRBJ2-1; TRBD2 aligns across 8 bases. The CDR3 sequence is 14 residues long. The V segment lost 7 bases and the J segment 5 bases; nucleotides outside the gene matches: 7. Germline V gene lookup returns CDR1 ENHRY and CDR2 SYGVKD. Written as DNA, the CDR3 is TGTGCCATCACGGAGCGGGAGATACACAATGAGCAGTTCTTC. Protein: CAITEREIHNEQFF.

The rearrangement uses TRBV30 and TRBJ1-2; 7 bases line up with TRBD1. The CDR3 is made up of 13 amino acids. V was pared by 5 bases and J by 4 bases, with 7 bases of the junction left unmatched. The germline V gene encodes CDR1 GTSNPN and CDR2 SVGIG (reference sequence). Here the CDR3 reads CAWGTAFIYGYTF. CDR3 coding DNA: TGTGCCTGGGGGACAGCATTTATCTATGGCTACACCTTC.

Only one count was recorded for this clone. The chain has TRBV9 and TRBJ1-5; D unclear. The germline gives CDR1 SGDLS, CDR2 YYNGEE. V lost 3 bases and J 2 bases, leaving 9 bases between the germline ends. The CDR3 loop spans 14 amino acids. The CDR3, as DNA: TGTGCCAGCAGCGCGTCTCAGGGCAATCAGCCCCAGCATTTT. Translating it yields CASSASQGNQPQHF.